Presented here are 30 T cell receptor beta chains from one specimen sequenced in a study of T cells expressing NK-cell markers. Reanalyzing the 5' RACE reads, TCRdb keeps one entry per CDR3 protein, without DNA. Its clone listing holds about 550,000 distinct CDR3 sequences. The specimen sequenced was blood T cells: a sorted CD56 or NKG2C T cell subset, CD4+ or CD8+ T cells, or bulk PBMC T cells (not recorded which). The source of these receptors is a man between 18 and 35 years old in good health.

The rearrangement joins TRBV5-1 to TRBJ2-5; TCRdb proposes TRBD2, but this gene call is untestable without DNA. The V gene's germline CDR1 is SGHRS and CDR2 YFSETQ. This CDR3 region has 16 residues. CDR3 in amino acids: CASSQNGLLVGETQYF.

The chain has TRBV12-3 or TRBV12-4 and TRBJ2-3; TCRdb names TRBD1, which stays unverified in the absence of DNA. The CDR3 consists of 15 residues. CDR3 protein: CASSDRLISTDTQYF.

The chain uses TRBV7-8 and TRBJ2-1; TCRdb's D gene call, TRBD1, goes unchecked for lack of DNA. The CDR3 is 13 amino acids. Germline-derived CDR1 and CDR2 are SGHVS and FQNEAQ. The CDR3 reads CASSSSWGSEQFF.

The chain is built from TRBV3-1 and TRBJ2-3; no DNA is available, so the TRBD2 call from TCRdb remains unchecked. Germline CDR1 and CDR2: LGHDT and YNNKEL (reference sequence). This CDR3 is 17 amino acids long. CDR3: CASSQDGLAGDADTQYF.

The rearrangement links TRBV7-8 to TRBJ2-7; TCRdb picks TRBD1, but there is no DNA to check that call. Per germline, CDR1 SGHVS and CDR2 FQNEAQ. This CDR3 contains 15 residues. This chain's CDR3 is CASSQTGTGVYEQYF.

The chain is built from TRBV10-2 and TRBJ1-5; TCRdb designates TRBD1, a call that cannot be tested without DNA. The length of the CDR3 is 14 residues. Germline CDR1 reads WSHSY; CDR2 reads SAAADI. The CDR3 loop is CASRGGQAFQPQHF.

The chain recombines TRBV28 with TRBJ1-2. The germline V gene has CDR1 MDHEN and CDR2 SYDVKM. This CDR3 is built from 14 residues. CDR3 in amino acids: CASSPSRGTYGYTF.

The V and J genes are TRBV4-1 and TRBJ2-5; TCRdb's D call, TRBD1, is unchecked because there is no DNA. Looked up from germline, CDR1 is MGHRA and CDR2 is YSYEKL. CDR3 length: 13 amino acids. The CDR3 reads CASSQWRGETQYF.

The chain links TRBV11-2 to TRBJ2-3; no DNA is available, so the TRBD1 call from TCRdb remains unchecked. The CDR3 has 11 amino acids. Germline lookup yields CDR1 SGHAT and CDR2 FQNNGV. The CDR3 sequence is CASSFKGTQYF.

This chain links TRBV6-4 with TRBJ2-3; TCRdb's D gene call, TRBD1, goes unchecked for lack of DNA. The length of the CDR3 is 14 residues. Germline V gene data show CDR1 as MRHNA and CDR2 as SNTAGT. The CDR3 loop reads CASSDGGGSDTQYF.

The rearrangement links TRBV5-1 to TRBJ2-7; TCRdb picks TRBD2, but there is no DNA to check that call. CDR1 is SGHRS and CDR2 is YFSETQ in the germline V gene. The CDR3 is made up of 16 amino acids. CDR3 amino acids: CASSLSELAGDDEQYF. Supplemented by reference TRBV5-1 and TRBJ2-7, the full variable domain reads KAGVTQTPRYLIKTRGQQVTLSCSPISGHRSVSWYQQTPGQGLQFLFEYFSETQRNKGNFPGRFSGRQFSNSRSEMNVSTLELGDSALYLCASSLSELAGDDEQYFGPGTRLTVT.

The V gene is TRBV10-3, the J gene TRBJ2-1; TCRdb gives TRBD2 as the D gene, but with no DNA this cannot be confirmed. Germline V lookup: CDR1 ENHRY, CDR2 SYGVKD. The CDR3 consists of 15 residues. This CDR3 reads CAISEGGPSNNEQFF.

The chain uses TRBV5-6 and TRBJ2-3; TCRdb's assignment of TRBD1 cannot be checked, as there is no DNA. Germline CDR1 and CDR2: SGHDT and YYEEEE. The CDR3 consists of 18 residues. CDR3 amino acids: CASSTNLQGAFGTDTQYF.

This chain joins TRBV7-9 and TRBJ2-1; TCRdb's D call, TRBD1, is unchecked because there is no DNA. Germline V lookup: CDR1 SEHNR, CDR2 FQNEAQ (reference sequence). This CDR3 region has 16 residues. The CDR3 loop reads CASSPFQGLALNEQFF. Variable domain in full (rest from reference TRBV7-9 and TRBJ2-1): DTGVSQNPRHKITKRGQNVTFRCDPISEHNRLYWYRQTLGQGPEFLTYFQNEAQLEKSRLLSDRFSAERPKGSFSTLEIQRTEQGDSAMYLCASSPFQGLALNEQFFGPGTRLTVL.

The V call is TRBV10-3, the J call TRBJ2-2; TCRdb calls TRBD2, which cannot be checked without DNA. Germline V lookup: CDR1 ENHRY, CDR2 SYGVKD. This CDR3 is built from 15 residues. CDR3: CAIRSGLENTGELFF.

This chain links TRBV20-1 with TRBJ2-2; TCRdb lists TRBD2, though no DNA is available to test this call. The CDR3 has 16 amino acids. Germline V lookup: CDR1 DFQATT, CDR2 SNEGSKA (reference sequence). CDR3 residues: CSARDRLAGLTGELFF.

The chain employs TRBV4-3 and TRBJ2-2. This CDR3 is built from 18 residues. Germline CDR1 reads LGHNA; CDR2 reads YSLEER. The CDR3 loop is CASSQDLGRIGNTGELFF.

This CDR3 is CASSLGPRAGGTPSSYNEQFF. The genes are TRBV11-2 and TRBJ2-1; TCRdb's D call of TRBD2 is untestable without DNA. Germline lookup yields CDR1 SGHAT and CDR2 FQNNGV. This CDR3 comprises 21 residues.

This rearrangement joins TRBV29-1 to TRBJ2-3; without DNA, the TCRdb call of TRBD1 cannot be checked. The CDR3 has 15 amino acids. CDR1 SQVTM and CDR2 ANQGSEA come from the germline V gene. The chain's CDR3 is CSVEERFRDPDTQYF.

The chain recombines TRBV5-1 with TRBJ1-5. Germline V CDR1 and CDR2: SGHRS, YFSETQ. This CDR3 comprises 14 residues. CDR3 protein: CASSRGEVNQPQHF.

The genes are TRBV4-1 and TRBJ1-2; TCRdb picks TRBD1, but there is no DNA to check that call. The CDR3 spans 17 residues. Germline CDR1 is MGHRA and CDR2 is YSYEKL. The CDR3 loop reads CASSQGRLRRDNYGYTF.

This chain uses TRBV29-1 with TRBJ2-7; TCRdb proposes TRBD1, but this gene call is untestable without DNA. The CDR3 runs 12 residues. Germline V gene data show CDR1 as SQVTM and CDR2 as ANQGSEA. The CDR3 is CSGIQGTYEQYF.

The CDR3 loop reads CATSAFMGGPNEQFF. This rearrangement joins TRBV24-1 to TRBJ2-1; TCRdb outputs TRBD2, but without DNA this stays unchecked. CDR3 length: 15 residues. The V gene's germline CDR1 is KGHDR and CDR2 SFDVKD.

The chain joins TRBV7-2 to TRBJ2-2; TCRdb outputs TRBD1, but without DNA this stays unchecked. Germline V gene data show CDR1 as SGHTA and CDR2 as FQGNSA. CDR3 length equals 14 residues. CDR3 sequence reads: CASSPDRGTGELFF.

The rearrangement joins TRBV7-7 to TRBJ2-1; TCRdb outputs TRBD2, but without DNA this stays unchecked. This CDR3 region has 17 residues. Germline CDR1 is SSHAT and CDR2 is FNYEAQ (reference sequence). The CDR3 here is CASSPSNSGRAVDEQFF. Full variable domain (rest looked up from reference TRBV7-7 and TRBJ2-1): GAGVSQSPRYKVTKRGQDVTLRCDPISSHATLYWYQQALGQGPEFLTYFNYEAQPDKSGLPSDRFSAERPEGSISTLTIQRTEQRDSAMYRCASSPSNSGRAVDEQFFGPGTRLTVL.

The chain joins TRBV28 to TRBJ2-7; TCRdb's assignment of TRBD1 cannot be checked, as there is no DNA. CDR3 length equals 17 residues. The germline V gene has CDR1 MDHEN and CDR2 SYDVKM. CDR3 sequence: CASRIGGGHKHPYEQYF.

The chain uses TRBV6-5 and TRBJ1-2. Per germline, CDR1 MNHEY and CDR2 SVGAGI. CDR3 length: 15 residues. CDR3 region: CASSYVAEKGSGYTF.

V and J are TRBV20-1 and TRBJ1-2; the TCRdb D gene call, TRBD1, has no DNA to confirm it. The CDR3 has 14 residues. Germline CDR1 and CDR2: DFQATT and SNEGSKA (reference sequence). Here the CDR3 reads CSARGPGVGYGYTF.

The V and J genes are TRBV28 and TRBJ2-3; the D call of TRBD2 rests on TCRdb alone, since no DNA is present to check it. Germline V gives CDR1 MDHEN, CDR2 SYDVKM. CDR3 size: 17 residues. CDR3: CASSSPRLAGRTDTQYF.

Here the CDR3 reads CASSPLGFPQETQYF. The J gene is TRBJ2-5, the V gene TRBV9. CDR1 is SGDLS, CDR2 YYNGEE, per germline. The CDR3 runs to 15 residues.